The rows below give T cell receptor beta chains drawn from one sample of a study of T cell responses to AZD1222 COVID-19 vaccine. Clones were sequenced by immunoSEQ multiplex PCR, and TCRdb holds only the in-frame ones, with some missing. This table has approximately 180,000 clones, around 90% appearing once. The source was peripheral blood, collected on day 0 of AZD1222 vaccination. Source of these receptors: an adult in good health. CDR3s include the opening cysteine and the closing phenylalanine or tryptophan. A D gene is named only where the DNA matches it firmly. Size tells how often a clone was seen (once, few, many) or the class of an expanded clone, and some rows leave it out.

>.|TRBD1|TRBV4-2|TRBJ1-6
CASSQTGDSPLHF
TGTGCCAGCAGCCAGACAGGGGATTCACCCCTCCACTTT
>.|.|TRBV13|TRBJ2-1
CASSIAYNEQFF
TGTGCCAGCAGTATAGCCTACAATGAGCAGTTCTTC
>.|.|TRBV2|TRBJ2-7
CASSRDQTYEQYF
TGTGCCAGCAGTCGGGACCAAACCTACGAGCAGTACTTC
>.|TRBD2|TRBV3-1/TRBV3-2|TRBJ2-3
CASSLRGGRVTDTQYF
TGTGCCAGCAGCCTGAGGGGCGGGAGGGTAACAGATACGCAGTATTTT
>.|TRBD1|TRBV6-5|TRBJ1-1
CASSPTGAGAFF
TGTGCCAGCAGCCCGACAGGGGCGGGCGCTTTCTTT
>.|TRBD2|TRBV30|TRBJ2-3
CASGLAGGRSTDTQYF
TGTGCCTCAGGACTAGCGGGAGGCAGGAGCACAGATACGCAGTATTTT
>.|TRBD1|TRBV5-4|TRBJ2-7
CASSLAGTGSQEQYF
TGTGCCAGCAGCTTGGCCGGGACAGGGTCACAAGAGCAGTACTTC
>once|.|TRBV19|TRBJ2-2
CASKRSGELFF
TGTGCCAGTAAGCGGTCCGGGGAGCTGTTTTTT
>.|TRBD1|TRBV29-1|TRBJ2-7
CSVGTDRVGEQYF
TGCAGCGTTGGGACGGACAGGGTGGGCGAGCAGTACTTC
>once|TRBD1|TRBV11-2|TRBJ2-7
CASRRTGLSSYEQYF
TGTGCCAGCAGACGGACAGGGCTTAGCTCCTACGAGCAGTACTTC
>.|TRBD1|TRBV5-1|TRBJ1-2
CASSLEGQGLGSYGYTF
TGCGCCAGCAGCTTGGAGGGACAGGGACTAGGCAGCTATGGCTACACCTTC
>.|.|TRBV7-9|TRBJ1-5
CASSLGSAQPQHF
TGTGCCAGCAGCTTAGGGTCCGCTCAGCCCCAGCATTTT
>.|.|TRBV18|TRBJ1-2
CASSPFPGTNYGYTF
TGTGCCAGCTCACCTTTTCCAGGGACGAACTATGGCTACACCTTC
>.|TRBD1|TRBV5-5|TRBJ1-5
CASSLSTGDNQPQHF
TGTGCCAGCAGCCTTTCGACAGGGGACAATCAGCCCCAGCATTTT
>.|.|TRBV12-3/TRBV12-4|TRBJ1-2
CASSLMGNYGYTF
TGTGCCAGCAGTTTGATGGGAAACTATGGCTACACCTTC
>.|TRBD2|TRBV7-7|TRBJ2-1
CASSQTSGSYNEQFF
TGTGCCAGCAGCCAGACTAGCGGCTCCTACAATGAGCAGTTCTTC
>.|TRBD2|TRBV9|TRBJ2-1
CASSGLAGANEQFF
TGTGCCAGCAGCGGACTAGCGGGAGCGAATGAGCAGTTCTTC
>few|.|TRBV18|TRBJ2-7
CASSQTTGYEQYF
TGTGCCAGCTCTCAAACTACGGGATACGAGCAGTACTTC
>.|TRBD2|TRBV27|TRBJ2-7
CASSVLGLADEQYF
TGTGCCAGCAGTGTACTAGGACTAGCGGACGAGCAGTACTTC
>.|.|TRBV10-3|TRBJ1-3
CATENGGGSGNTIYF
TGTGCCACCGAAAACGGAGGGGGCTCTGGAAACACCATATATTTT
>.|.|TRBV7-9|TRBJ1-4
CASSSRQNEKLFF
TGTGCCAGCAGCTCCCGACAGAATGAAAAACTGTTTTTT
>.|TRBD1|TRBV7-9|TRBJ1-4
CASSRTGGVREKLFF
TGTGCCAGCAGTCGGACAGGGGGCGTGCGAGAAAAACTGTTTTTT
>.|.|TRBV4-1|TRBJ1-1
CASSPPSGAGTEAFF
TGCGCCAGCAGCCCTCCCTCTGGGGCGGGCACTGAAGCTTTCTTT
>.|.|TRBV4-1|TRBJ2-7
CASSQETDYEQYF
TGCGCCAGCAGCCAGGAAACAGACTACGAGCAGTACTTC
>once|TRBD1|TRBV5-1|TRBJ1-5
CASSLGTGARGNQPQHF
TGCGCCAGCAGCCTGGGGACAGGGGCGCGGGGCAATCAGCCCCAGCATTTT
>.|.|TRBV14|TRBJ1-3
CASSQQGTTIYF
TGTGCCAGCAGCCAACAGGGTACCACCATATATTTT
>.|TRBD2|TRBV5-1|TRBJ2-3
CASSLEGTSGSVDTQYF
TGCGCCAGCAGCTTGGAAGGGACTAGCGGGAGTGTAGATACGCAGTATTTT
>once|.|TRBV6-5|TRBJ1-2
CASRSTGQGGYTF
TGTGCCAGCAGATCGACAGGCCAGGGGGGCTACACCTTC
>.|.|TRBV5-4|TRBJ2-5
CASSLLTGAIQETQYF
TGTGCCAGCAGCCTCTTGACAGGAGCGATCCAAGAGACCCAGTACTTC
>.|.|TRBV19|TRBJ1-2
CASSMKAERQGYTF
TGTGCCAGTAGTATGAAGGCAGAACGTCAGGGCTACACCTTC
>.|.|TRBV5-1|TRBJ2-3
CASSLRGSTDTQYF
TGCGCCAGCAGCTTGCGCGGGAGCACAGATACGCAGTATTTT
>.|.|TRBV27|TRBJ1-1
CASTGVENTEAFF
TGTGCCAGCACTGGGGTGGAGAACACTGAAGCTTTCTTT
>.|.|TRBV12-3/TRBV12-4|TRBJ2-3
CASSSLGDTQYF
TGTGCCAGCAGTTCCTTAGGAGATACGCAGTATTTT
>.|TRBD2|TRBV29-1|TRBJ2-2
CSVGRTGGPGELFF
TGCAGCGTTGGGAGGACGGGAGGGCCCGGGGAGCTGTTTTTT
>.|.|TRBV10-3|TRBJ2-1
CAITQRPNSYNEQFF
TGTGCCATCACCCAGCGGCCCAACTCATACAATGAGCAGTTCTTC
>.|.|TRBV5-5|TRBJ2-3
CASSLVSQRRNTDTQYF
TGTGCCAGCAGCTTGGTGTCCCAGCGGAGGAACACAGATACGCAGTATTTT
>.|.|TRBV9|TRBJ1-2
CASSLRRDTF
TGTGCCAGCAGCCTGAGGAGAGACACCTTC
>.|.|TRBV10-2|TRBJ2-1
CASSIRGWDEQFF
TGCGCCAGCAGTATCCGAGGGTGGGATGAGCAGTTCTTC
>.|TRBD1|TRBV27|TRBJ1-5
CASSPTQGTDNQPQHF
TGTGCCAGCAGTCCCACCCAAGGGACAGACAATCAGCCCCAGCATTTT
>.|.|TRBV25-1|TRBJ1-2
CASSLNSYGYTF
TGTGCCAGCAGCTTAAATAGCTATGGCTACACCTTC
>.|.|TRBV7-9|TRBJ2-1
CASSSTYRGGGNEQFF
TGTGCCAGCAGCTCAACCTACCGGGGTGGGGGCAATGAGCAGTTCTTC
>.|.|TRBV27|TRBJ1-1
CASSLTVNTEAFF
TGTGCCAGCAGCCTGACAGTGAACACTGAAGCTTTCTTT
>.|TRBD1|TRBV15|TRBJ1-6
CATSGDRAQSPLHF
TGTGCCACCAGCGGAGACAGGGCCCAATCACCCCTCCACTTT
>.|TRBD2|TRBV14|TRBJ2-1
CASSPSLAGEQFF
TGTGCCAGCAGCCCCTCGCTAGCGGGGGAGCAGTTCTTC
>.|.|TRBV27|TRBJ1-1
CASSRGGARGTEAFF
TGTGCCAGCAGTAGGGGGGGGGCGCGTGGTACTGAAGCTTTCTTT